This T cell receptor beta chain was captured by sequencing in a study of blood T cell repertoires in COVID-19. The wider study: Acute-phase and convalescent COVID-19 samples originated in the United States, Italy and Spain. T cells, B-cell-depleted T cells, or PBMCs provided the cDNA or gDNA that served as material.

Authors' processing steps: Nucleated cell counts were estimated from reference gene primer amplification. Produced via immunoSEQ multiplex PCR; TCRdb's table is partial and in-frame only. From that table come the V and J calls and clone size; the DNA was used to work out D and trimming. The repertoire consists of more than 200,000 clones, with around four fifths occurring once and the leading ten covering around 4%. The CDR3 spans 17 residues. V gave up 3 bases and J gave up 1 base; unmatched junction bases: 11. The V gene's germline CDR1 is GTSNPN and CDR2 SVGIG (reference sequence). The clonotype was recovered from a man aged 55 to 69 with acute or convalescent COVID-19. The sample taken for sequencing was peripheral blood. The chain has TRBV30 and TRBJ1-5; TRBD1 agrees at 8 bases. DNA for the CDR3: TGTGCCTGGAGCCACCCCGACAGGGGTTCGAGCAATCAGCCCCAGCATTTT. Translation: CAWSHPDRGSSNQPQHF.